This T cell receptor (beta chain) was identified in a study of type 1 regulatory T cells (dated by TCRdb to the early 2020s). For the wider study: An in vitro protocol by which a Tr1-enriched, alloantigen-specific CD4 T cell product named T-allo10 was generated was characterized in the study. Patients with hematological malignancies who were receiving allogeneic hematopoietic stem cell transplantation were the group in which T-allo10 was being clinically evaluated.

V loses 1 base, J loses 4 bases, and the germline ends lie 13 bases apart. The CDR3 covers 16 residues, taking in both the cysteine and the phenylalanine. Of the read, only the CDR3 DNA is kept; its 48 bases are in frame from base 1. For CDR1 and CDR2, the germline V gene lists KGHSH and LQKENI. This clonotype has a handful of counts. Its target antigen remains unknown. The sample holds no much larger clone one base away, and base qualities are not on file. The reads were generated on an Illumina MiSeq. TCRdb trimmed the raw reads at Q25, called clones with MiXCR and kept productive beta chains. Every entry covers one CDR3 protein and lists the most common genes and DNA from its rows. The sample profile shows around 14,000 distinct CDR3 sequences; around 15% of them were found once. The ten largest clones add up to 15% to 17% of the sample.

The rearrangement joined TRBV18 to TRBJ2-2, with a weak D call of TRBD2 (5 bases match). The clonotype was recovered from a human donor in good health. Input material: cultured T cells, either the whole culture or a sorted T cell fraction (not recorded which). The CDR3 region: CASSPQDPRGTGELFF. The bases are TGTGCCAGCTCACCACAAGACCCCCGGGGCACCGGGGAGCTGTTTTTT.